This record concerns one TCR beta chain sequence. The antigen it binds to is not known. Base qualities were left out, and no much larger clone turns up one base away. The sample comes from a study of glioma-infiltrating T cells after dendritic cell vaccination (TCRdb year 2016). Background on the whole study: A cohort of roughly 15 glioblastoma patients from Phase I and II dendritic cell vaccination trials was included, of whom 9 were newly diagnosed and 6 had recurrent disease. Autologous tumor lysate-pulsed dendritic cell vaccination was administered to the patients between the early 2000s and the early 2010s. The vaccine was prepared from monocyte-derived dendritic cells that were cultured for more than six days with IL-4 and GM-CSF and then pulsed overnight with autologous tumor lysate. Three intradermal dendritic cell vaccine injections were administered to patients at biweekly intervals in the arm below the axilla. In glioblastoma patients vaccinated with dendritic cells, deep sequencing of TCR beta CDR3 regions served to measure tumor-infiltrating lymphocyte content and to compare repertoires between tumor and blood. Survival after dendritic cell vaccination was correlated with TCR sequencing metrics, including TIL content and tumor-blood repertoire overlap. The investigation overall reported the following: Higher estimated pretreatment TIL content predicted longer time to progression and overall survival after dendritic cell vaccination. TCR clonality showed no direct relationship with survival, which suggests that a diverse polyclonal response may matter. The cohort was small and heterogeneous, with few patients having full blood and tumor sets and even fewer initial-recurrent tumor pairs. The three-group TCR overlap response model was described as speculative and requiring prospective validation.

To be selected, patients needed enough residual fresh-frozen tumor tissue and more than two years of available survival data. An isocitrate dehydrogenase mutation was not carried by any of the glioblastoma patients, although molecular status was otherwise variable. PBMC collection took place before vaccination, two weeks after the third vaccination, and at tumor progression if progression occurred. The Qiagen DNeasy Blood extraction Kit was used for extraction of genomic DNA. Using the immunoSEQ assay, TCRB CDR3 regions were amplified from about 1.9 micrograms of genomic DNA, or from all available DNA when less than that was on hand. The multiplex PCR relied on 60 forward primers for TCR V beta segments and 13 reverse primers for J beta segments. Synthetic control templates were spiked into each sample at limiting dilution to estimate reads per starting template. Reads of 87 bp were generated by sequencing on the Illumina HiSeq System. For the original study's pipeline: PCR and sequencing errors were removed by a nearest neighbor algorithm that merged closely related sequences. TCR overlap was defined as the percentage of unique tumor TCR beta sequences that were also present in the same patient's peripheral blood. TCRdb retrieved this table from immuneACCESS and kept in-frame rearrangements only. Not all clones are present; in checked studies, unresolved V genes account for under half, and no reason is known for the remainder. That table furnishes V, J and clone size, whereas the DNA furnished D and trimming. The sample has tens of thousands of clones on record, approximately 80% of them singletons. 2.1% of the sample is in the top ten clones.

V loses 6 bases at its end and J loses 5 bases; junction bases beyond the gene matches: 5. Reading the germline V gene gives CDR1 MNHNS and CDR2 SASEGT. The CDR3 holds 13 amino acids from the cysteine to the phenylalanine. Only the CDR3 portion is preserved as DNA: 39 bases, with reading frame beginning at the first base. This clonotype was obtained from a human donor with glioblastoma. The sample consisted of blood, taken before dendritic cell vaccination. The chain is assembled from TRBV6-1 and TRBJ2-5, with TRBD1 matching 8 junction bases. Here the CDR3 is given as CASSGNRGETQYF. The bases are TGTGCCAGCAGCGGAAACAGGGGGGAGACCCAGTACTTC.